The following is a TCR beta chain sequence with its context. CDR1 LGHDT and CDR2 YNNKEL come from the germline V gene (reference sequence). The CDR3 extends over 15 amino acids. The trim removed 4 bases at V and 3 bases at J, leaving 5 bases unmatched. The source of the sample is a study of blood T cell repertoires in COVID-19. About the research overall: PBMCs, B-cell-depleted T cells, or T cells provided the cDNA or gDNA that made up the material.

In the original processing: Amplifying reference gene primers gave estimates of nucleated cell counts. Profiled with immunoSEQ multiplex PCR; TCRdb holds only in-frame clones, not every one. The V and J calls and clone size are taken from that table; D and trimming were inferred from the DNA. The sample carries roughly 230,000 clones, roughly 83% recorded once. This sequence was found in a woman between 50 and 59 years old with acute or convalescent COVID-19. The J gene is TRBJ2-7, the V gene TRBV3-1 (or the pseudogene TRBV3-2); 11 bases agree with TRBD2. Sample: peripheral blood. Written as DNA, the CDR3 is TGTGCCAGCAGCCCGGGACTAGCGGCGAACTACGAGCAGTACTTC. It codes for CASSPGLAANYEQYF.